The 28 T cell receptor beta chains below come from one sample, sequenced in a study of T-cell memory formation after mild COVID-19. One entry per CDR3 protein, called by TCRdb with MiXCR from the 5' RACE reads. The sample carries 350,000 to 450,000 distinct CDR3 sequences, approximately 25% recorded once. Sequencing was carried out using PBMCs or a T cell subset sorted from them (not recorded which). These receptors came from an adult woman who had mild COVID-19 (a few samples of this study predate the infection). Cell type and time point are not known.

DNA for the CDR3: TGTGCCAGCAGAAAACCAGGGACAGAAGCTTTCTTT. This translates into CASRKPGTEAFF. This chain uses TRBV6-5 with TRBJ1-1; D possibly corresponds to TRBD1 (6 bases). Per the germline V gene, CDR1 is MNHEY and CDR2 is SVGAGI. There are 12 residues in the CDR3. V shed 6 bases and J shed 8 bases, with 13 bases lying between them.

V gene TRBV15 combines with J gene TRBJ2-3; perhaps TRBD1 as D (5 bases). Trimming stripped 0 bases from V and 0 bases from J, with 10 bases between. This CDR3 has 16 amino acids. Germline CDR1 reads LNHNV; CDR2 reads YYDKDF (reference sequence). CDR3 region: CATSREQETSTDTQYF. In nucleotides, the CDR3 is TGTGCCACCAGCAGAGAACAGGAGACTAGCACAGATACGCAGTATTTT.

In its sample, this clonotype was seen once. J is TRBJ2-2 and V is TRBV9; D could derive from TRBD1 or TRBD2 (5 bases each). CDR3 length: 14 residues. V shed 6 bases and J shed 1 base, with 10 bases lying between them. Germline CDR1 SGDLS, CDR2 YYNGEE. The CDR3 DNA sequence: TGTGCCAGCACCGGGACGGTGAACACCGGGGAGCTGTTTTTT. It specifies CASTGTVNTGELFF. Based on the CDR3 plus reference TRBV9 and TRBJ2-2, the full variable domain is DSGVTQTPKHLITATGQRVTLRCSPRSGDLSVYWYQQSLDQGLQFLIQYYNGEERAKGNILERFSAQQFPDLHSELNLSSLELGDSALYFCASTGTVNTGELFFGEGSRLTVL.

The chain couples TRBV12-3 or TRBV12-4 to TRBJ1-4; the D gene is possibly TRBD1 (6 bases). V gave up 6 bases and J gave up 8 bases, with 19 bases separating them. This CDR3 is built from 15 residues. Here the CDR3 reads CASSRDTGSGEKLFF. The DNA of the CDR3 is TGTGCCAGCAGCCGAGACACAGGGTCCGGCGAAAAACTGTTTTTT.

This clonotype has just a few counts. This rearrangement joins TRBV11-3 to TRBJ2-3; D possibly corresponds to TRBD2 (6 bases). This CDR3 region has 15 residues. Germline CDR1 and CDR2: SGHNT and YENEEA. Trimming cost V 2 bases and J 4 bases, with 13 bases left between them. The CDR3 bases are TGTGCCAGCAGCTTACGCTCTAGCGAGCCAGATACGCAGTATTTT. Residues: CASSLRSSEPDTQYF.

The genes are TRBV5-5 and TRBJ2-7; possibly TRBD1 or TRBD2 for D (5 bases each). V was trimmed by 0 bases and J by 0 bases, leaving 10 bases between them. CDR1 SGHKS and CDR2 YYEKEE come from the germline V gene (reference sequence). This CDR3 region has 15 residues. The CDR3 loop is CASSLAWGNSYEQYF. As DNA, the CDR3 is TGTGCCAGCAGCTTGGCTTGGGGGAACTCCTACGAGCAGTACTTC.

This clonotype was seen a few times. V usage is TRBV19 and J usage is TRBJ2-7, with a weak D call TRBD2 (6 bases). V lost 1 base and J lost 4, with 11 bases in between. CDR1 is LNHDA and CDR2 is SQIVND in the germline V gene (reference sequence). This CDR3 contains 14 residues. For the CDR3, the DNA is TGTGCCAGTAGTATAGGACCCGGAGGGTACGAGCAGTACTTC. Translation: CASSIGPGGYEQYF.

The chain employs TRBV20-1 and TRBJ2-3; 7 nucleotides agree with TRBD2. The CDR3 has 16 amino acids. The ends lost 0 bases at V and 0 bases at J; junction bases unmatched: 6. The germline gives CDR1 DFQATT, CDR2 SNEGSKA (reference sequence). The CDR3 here is CSARDRAGSSTDTQYF. DNA for the CDR3: TGCAGTGCTAGAGATCGAGCGGGGAGCAGCACAGATACGCAGTATTTT.

The rearrangement joins TRBV7-9 to TRBJ2-7; D gene uncertain. The CDR3 sequence is 14 residues long. V was trimmed by 5 bases and J by 3 bases, leaving 14 bases between them. Germline V lookup: CDR1 SEHNR, CDR2 FQNEAQ (reference sequence). In DNA, the CDR3 is TGTGCCAGCAGCGACACAGTTTTGGACTACGAGCAGTACTTC. It translates to CASSDTVLDYEQYF.

V usage is TRBV9 and J usage is TRBJ1-1, with 7 bases lining up with TRBD1. This CDR3 region has 14 residues. Germline loops: CDR1 SGDLS, CDR2 YYNGEE. V lost 3 bases and J lost 0; bases outside the gene matches: 2. CDR3 in amino acids: CASSGGTVNTEAFF. DNA for the CDR3: TGTGCCAGCAGCGGAGGGACAGTGAACACTGAAGCTTTCTTT.

The chain employs TRBV6-2 or TRBV6-3 and TRBJ1-2; D is possibly TRBD1 (5 bases). V lost 6 bases, J lost 0 bases, and 14 bases lay in between. The germline gives CDR1 MNHEY, CDR2 SVGEGT. This CDR3 comprises 15 residues. The DNA for the CDR3 is TGTGCCAGCAGCGAACTCGGGACGCCTAACTATGGCTACACCTTC. This gives the protein CASSELGTPNYGYTF.

This clonotype was recorded a few times. The chain uses TRBV5-1 and TRBJ2-2; tentative D call: TRBD1 (6 bases). Trimming removed 4 bases from V and 1 base from J, with 20 bases in between. CDR3 length: 18 residues. From germline, CDR1 is SGHRS and CDR2 YFSETQ. The DNA of the CDR3 is TGCGCCAGCAGCAATATTACTACCGGGACATTGAACACCGGGGAGCTGTTTTTT. This codes for CASSNITTGTLNTGELFF.

At least ten counts were recorded for this clonotype. The chain recombines TRBV12-3 or TRBV12-4 with TRBJ2-5; 8 bases are a match to TRBD2. The CDR3 extends over 14 amino acids. V trimming: 5 bases; J trimming: 3 bases; junction bases outside the gene matches: 5. The CDR3 is CASSLGLAEETQYF. The CDR3 DNA follows: TGTGCCAGCAGTCTCGGACTAGCCGAAGAGACCCAGTACTTC.

This clonotype appeared many times. The chain employs TRBV7-2 and TRBJ2-3, with 8 positions matching TRBD1. In germline, CDR1 is SGHTA, CDR2 FQGNSA. The trim removed 5 bases at V and 2 bases at J, leaving 9 bases unmatched. The CDR3 is made up of 16 amino acids. The CDR3: CASSGRQGTPTDTQYF. The CDR3 DNA reads as TGTGCCAGCAGCGGTCGACAGGGGACCCCCACAGATACGCAGTATTTT.

The chain has TRBV7-9 and TRBJ2-7; TRBD2 aligns across 13 bases. The CDR3 is 20 residues long. The trim removed 0 bases at V and 5 bases at J, leaving 16 bases unmatched. Germline CDR1 SEHNR, CDR2 FQNEAQ (reference sequence). CDR3 protein: CASSLALEGQRLAGGHEQYF. DNA for the CDR3: TGTGCCAGCAGCTTAGCGCTAGAGGGACAGAGACTAGCGGGAGGCCACGAGCAGTACTTC.

The chain has TRBV9 and TRBJ2-7; TRBD1 or TRBD2 may be the D gene (6 bases each). The CDR3 spans 14 residues. Germline assignment: CDR1 SGDLS and CDR2 YYNGEE. Trimming left V 3 bases short and J 7 bases short, with 17 bases between. DNA of the CDR3: TGTGCCAGCAGCGCCCAAGGGGGGCAGGAGGAGCAGTACTTC. As protein: CASSAQGGQEEQYF.

The chain links TRBV6-6 to TRBJ1-5; D gene ambiguous. This CDR3 contains 15 residues. The V end lost 0 bases, the J end lost 8 bases, and 14 bases lay between the germline ends. In germline, CDR1 is MNHNY, CDR2 SVGAGI (reference sequence). The DNA for the CDR3 is TGTGCCAGCAGTTACTCCGACGGGGTAATGAAGCCCCAGCATTTT. This translates into CASSYSDGVMKPQHF.

In this sample, this clonotype turned up a few times. The chain joins TRBV5-1 to TRBJ2-3, with TRBD2 matching 10 bases. This CDR3 has 16 residues. With 3 bases clipped from V and 4 bases from J, the junction kept 8 bases outside the gene matches. From germline, CDR1 is SGHRS and CDR2 YFSETQ. The CDR3 DNA reads as TGCGCCAGCAGCTATCAAGCGGGAGGGCCATCAGATACGCAGTATTTT. This gives the protein CASSYQAGGPSDTQYF.

This clonotype was seen at least ten times. The genes are TRBV5-5 and TRBJ2-1; no definite D call. Germline V gene sequence: CDR1 SGHKS, CDR2 YYEKEE (reference sequence). The CDR3 covers 16 residues. V was clipped by 3 bases and J by 2 bases, with 15 bases between them. The CDR3 here is CASSSSPVGPYNEQFF. The CDR3 DNA reads TGTGCCAGCAGCTCAAGTCCGGTAGGGCCCTACAATGAGCAGTTCTTC.

This clonotype occurred a few times. V gene TRBV12-3 or TRBV12-4 combines with J gene TRBJ2-1; 10 nucleotides match TRBD1. Germline trimming cut 5 bases from V and 7 bases from J; bases unmatched to any gene: 11. This CDR3 comprises 16 residues. CDR3: CASSPVAGQGKNEQFF. The CDR3 nucleotides are TGTGCCAGCAGTCCCGTAGCGGGACAGGGGAAAAATGAGCAGTTCTTC.

The rearrangement links TRBV7-2 to TRBJ2-1, with TRBD2 identical over 8 bases. The CDR3 is made up of 17 amino acids. V was clipped by 5 bases and J by 4 bases; unmatched bases: 13. CDR1 is SGHTA, CDR2 FQGNSA, per germline. In DNA form, the CDR3 reads TGTGCCAGCAGCACAGCGGGAGTGTCCCACCGGTACAATGAGCAGTTCTTC. It translates to CASSTAGVSHRYNEQFF.

This chain links TRBV18 with TRBJ1-1; TRBD1 might be the D (6 bases). The CDR3 consists of 16 residues. CDR1 and CDR2 from the germline V gene are KGHSH and LQKENI. The ends were cut back, 1 base at V and 2 bases at J, with 14 bases in the middle. In nucleotides, the CDR3 is TGTGCCAGCTCACCACAGGGGGTAGGGGCCAACACTGAAGCTTTCTTT. As protein: CASSPQGVGANTEAFF.

This chain joins TRBV6-5 and TRBJ1-4; 7 bases agree with TRBD1. CDR3 length: 15 amino acids. CDR1 and CDR2 from the germline V gene are MNHEY and SVGAGI. V gave up 5 bases and J gave up 5 bases; unmatched junction bases: 8. The CDR3 here is CASSHQDRTNEKLFF. CDR3 bases: TGTGCCAGCAGTCACCAGGACAGGACAAATGAAAAACTGTTTTTT.

This CDR3 reads CASFPEVGRYEQYF. CDR3 bases: TGTGCCAGCTTCCCGGAGGTGGGCCGCTACGAGCAGTACTTC. The rearrangement joins TRBV6-2 or TRBV6-3 to TRBJ2-7, with D possibly being TRBD2 (5 bases). Germline loops: CDR1 MNHEY, CDR2 SVGEGT. With 8 bases removed from V and 3 bases from J, the gap between germline ends came to 17 bases. The CDR3 has 14 amino acids.

This clonotype appeared a few times. This chain connects TRBV7-2 to TRBJ1-1; D unresolved. CDR1 and CDR2 from the germline V gene are SGHTA and FQGNSA. This CDR3 comprises 18 residues. Trimming pared 0 bases from V and 3 bases from J, leaving 20 bases between. The CDR3 here is CASSLASGWSSGDTEAFF. As DNA, the CDR3 is TGTGCCAGCAGCTTAGCATCGGGGTGGAGTAGTGGGGACACTGAAGCTTTCTTT. Variable domain in full (rest from reference TRBV7-2 and TRBJ1-1): GAGVSQSPSNKVTEKGKDVELRCDPISGHTALYWYRQSLGQGLEFLIYFQGNSAPDKSGLPSDRFSAERTGGSVSTLTIQRTQQEDSAVYLCASSLASGWSSGDTEAFFGQGTRLTVV.

The chain combines TRBV2 with TRBJ1-4; tentatively, D is TRBD1 (5 bases). The CDR3 runs 12 residues. Looked up from germline, CDR1 is SNHLY and CDR2 is FYNNEI. Trimming cost V 7 bases and J 7 bases, with 10 bases left between them. In nucleotides, the CDR3 is TGTGCCAGCAACAGGAGAGGTGAAAAACTGTTTTTT. Amino acids: CASNRRGEKLFF.

The sample holds one count of this clonotype. The genes are TRBV18 and TRBJ2-1, with D maybe TRBD2 (5 bases). Trimming stripped 5 bases from V and 8 bases from J, with 31 bases between. The CDR3 has 19 residues. Germline V gives CDR1 KGHSH, CDR2 LQKENI. In DNA form, the CDR3 reads TGTGCCAGCTCAATGGAGCGGCCTGCTAGGGCGGCGGTGGACGATGAGCAGTTCTTC. Translated: CASSMERPARAAVDDEQFF.

This chain uses TRBV21-1 with TRBJ2-3; the D call in the table, TRBD1, was not verified against the DNA. TRBV21-1 is recorded as a pseudogene. The CDR3 spans 18 residues. CDR3 in DNA: TGTGCCAGCAGCAAAAGGCCTCAAGGGGACAGGGGAAGAGATACGCAGTATTTT. Translated: CASSKRPQGDRGRDTQYF.